This T cell receptor beta chain appears in the sequencing data of a study of blood T cell repertoires in COVID-19 (dated by TCRdb to between 2020 and 2021). For the study in its entirety: Samples from collaborators originated in the United States, Italy and Spain and spanned both the acute and convalescent phases of COVID-19. The dataset comprised deeply sampled blood TCRbeta repertoires from subjects exposed to, actively infected with, or recovered from COVID-19. The samples were drawn from the first 160 participants of the ongoing ImmuneRACE study and from 1,254 subjects provided by 6 global collaborators. The repertoires were released in a freely available public database meant as a resource for research on the immune response to SARS-CoV-2. Where available, HLA class I and class II types were taken from metadata supplied by the sample provider and were not determined by assay-based typing. The material from the prospective study consisted of cDNA or gDNA derived from T cells, B-cell-depleted T cells, or PBMCs. Sample metadata almost always included a de-identified subject ID, COVID-19 status, age in years and sex. Overall results and qualifications from the work: The amount of clinical and demographic metadata varied by source and participant and was provided uncurated.

According to the germline V gene, CDR1 reads SGHRS and CDR2 reads YFSETQ. There are 17 amino acids in the CDR3, from cysteine to phenylalanine inclusive. Only the CDR3 DNA stays, 51 bases, in frame from base 1. V and J lose 2 bases and 5 bases, and a span of 22 bases separates them. Details on this clone: The antigen this receptor binds is unknown. It has no much larger one-base neighbor in the sample; base qualities were not kept.

TCRbeta CDR3 regions were amplified from genomic DNA using the immunoSEQ Assay, a bias-controlled multiplex PCR. Concerning the study's data processing: Nucleated cell counts per sample were estimated from amplification of reference gene primers within the assay. To quantify the absolute abundance of each unique TCRbeta CDR3 rearrangement, sequence reads were collapsed and filtered. For each sample, productive Simpson clonality was calculated as the square root of Simpson's diversity index over productive rearrangements. This is the immuneACCESS table as TCRdb keeps it, with only in-frame sequences that have V and J called. A part of the clones is gone; compared with another copy, unresolved V genes explain less than half, and the rest is unexplained. V and J calls plus clone size are reproduced from that table; the DNA served to infer D and trimming. The sample has 300,000 to 400,000 clones on record, approximately 87% of them singletons. Of the sample, under 6.5% is held by the ten largest clones.

One collaborating source in Seattle enrolled patients during active infection and followed them longitudinally through the course of disease. The collaborating institutions used their own protocols to collect whole blood in K2EDTA tubes. For TCRbeta analysis, collaborators shipped samples in one of three forms: frozen whole blood, isolated PBMCs, or DNA extracted from either of those sample types. The clonotype was recovered from a woman in her 50s with COVID-19, enrolled during active disease. The source material was peripheral blood. The rearranged segments are TRBV5-1 and TRBJ1-2; the D gene remains uncertain. The CDR3: CASSFHAQQRRLYGYTF. The DNA is TGCGCCAGCAGCTTCCACGCGCAACAGCGCAGACTATATGGCTACACCTTC.